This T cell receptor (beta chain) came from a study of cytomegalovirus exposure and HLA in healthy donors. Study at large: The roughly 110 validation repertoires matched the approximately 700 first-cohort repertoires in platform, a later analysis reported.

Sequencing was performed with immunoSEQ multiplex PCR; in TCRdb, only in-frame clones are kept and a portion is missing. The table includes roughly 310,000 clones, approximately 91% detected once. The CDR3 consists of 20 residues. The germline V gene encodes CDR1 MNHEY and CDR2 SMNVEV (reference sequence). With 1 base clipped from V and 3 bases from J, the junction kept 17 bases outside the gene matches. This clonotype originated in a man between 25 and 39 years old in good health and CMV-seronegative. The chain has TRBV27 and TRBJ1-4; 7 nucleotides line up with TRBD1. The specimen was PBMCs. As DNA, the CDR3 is TGTGCCAGCAGTTTATATCAGGAATCAACAGGGGTTGAGCCTAATGAAAAACTGTTTTTT. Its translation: CASSLYQESTGVEPNEKLFF.